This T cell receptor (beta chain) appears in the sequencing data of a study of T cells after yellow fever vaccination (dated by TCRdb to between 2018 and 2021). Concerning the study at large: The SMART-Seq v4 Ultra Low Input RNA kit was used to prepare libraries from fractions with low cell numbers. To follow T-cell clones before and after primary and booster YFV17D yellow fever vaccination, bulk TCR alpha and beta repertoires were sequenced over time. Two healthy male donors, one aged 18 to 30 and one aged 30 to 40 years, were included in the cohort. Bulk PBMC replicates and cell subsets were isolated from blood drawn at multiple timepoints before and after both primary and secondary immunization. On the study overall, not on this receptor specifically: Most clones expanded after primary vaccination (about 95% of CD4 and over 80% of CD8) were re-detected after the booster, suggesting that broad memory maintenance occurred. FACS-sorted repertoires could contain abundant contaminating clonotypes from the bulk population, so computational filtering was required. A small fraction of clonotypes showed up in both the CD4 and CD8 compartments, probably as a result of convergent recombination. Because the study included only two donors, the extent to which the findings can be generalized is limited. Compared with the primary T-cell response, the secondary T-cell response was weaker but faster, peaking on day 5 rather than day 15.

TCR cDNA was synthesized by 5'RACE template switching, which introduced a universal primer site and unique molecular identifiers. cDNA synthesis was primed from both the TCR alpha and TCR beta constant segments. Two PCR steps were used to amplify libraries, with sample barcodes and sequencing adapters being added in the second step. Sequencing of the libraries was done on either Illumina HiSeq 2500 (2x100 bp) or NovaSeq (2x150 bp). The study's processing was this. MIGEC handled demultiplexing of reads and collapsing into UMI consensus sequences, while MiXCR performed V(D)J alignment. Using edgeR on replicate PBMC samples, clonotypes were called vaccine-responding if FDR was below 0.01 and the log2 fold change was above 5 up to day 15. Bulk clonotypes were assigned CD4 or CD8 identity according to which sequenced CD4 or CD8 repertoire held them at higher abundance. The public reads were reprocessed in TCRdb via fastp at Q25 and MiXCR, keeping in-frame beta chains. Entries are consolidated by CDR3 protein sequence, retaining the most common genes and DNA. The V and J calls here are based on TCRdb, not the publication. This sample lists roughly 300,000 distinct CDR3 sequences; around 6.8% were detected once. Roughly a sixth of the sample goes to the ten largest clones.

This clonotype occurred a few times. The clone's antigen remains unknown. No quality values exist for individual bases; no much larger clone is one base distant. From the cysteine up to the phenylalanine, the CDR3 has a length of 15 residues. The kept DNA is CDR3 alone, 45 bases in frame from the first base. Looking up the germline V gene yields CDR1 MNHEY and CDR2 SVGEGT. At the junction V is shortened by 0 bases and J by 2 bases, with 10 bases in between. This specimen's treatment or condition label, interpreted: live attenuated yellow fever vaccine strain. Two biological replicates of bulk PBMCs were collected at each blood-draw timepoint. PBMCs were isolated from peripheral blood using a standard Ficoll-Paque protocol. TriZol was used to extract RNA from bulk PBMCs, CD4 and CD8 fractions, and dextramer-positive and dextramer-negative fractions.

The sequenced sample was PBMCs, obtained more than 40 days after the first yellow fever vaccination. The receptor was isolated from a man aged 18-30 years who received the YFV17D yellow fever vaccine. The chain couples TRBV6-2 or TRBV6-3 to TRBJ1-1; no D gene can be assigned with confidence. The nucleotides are TGTGCCAGCAGTTACTCGATGCGGGATAACACTGAAGCTTTCTTT. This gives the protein CASSYSMRDNTEAFF.